This record covers a single TCR beta chain. These data are taken from a study of blood T cell repertoires in COVID-19. Authors' data handling: Counts of nucleated cells, estimated from reference gene primer amplification, were obtained. Here immunoSEQ multiplex PCR was the method, and the copy in TCRdb shows in-frame clones only, minus some. V, J and clone size are taken as reported in that table, and D and trimming were inferred from the DNA itself. The table records about 410,000 clones, about 88% of them present only once. Seattle cases were enrolled at active infection and followed longitudinally. Sequenced material: peripheral blood. The clonotype was recovered from a woman aged 40 to 50 with COVID-19, enrolled during active disease.

The CDR3 here is CASGVSGNYGYTF. The CDR3 nucleotides read TGTGCCAGCGGCGTGTCGGGGAACTATGGCTACACCTTC. The chain employs TRBV6-5 and TRBJ1-2, with D unresolved. The CDR3 runs 13 residues. Germline V gene sequence: CDR1 MNHEY, CDR2 SVGAGI. V gave up 8 bases and J gave up 2 bases, with 12 bases separating them.